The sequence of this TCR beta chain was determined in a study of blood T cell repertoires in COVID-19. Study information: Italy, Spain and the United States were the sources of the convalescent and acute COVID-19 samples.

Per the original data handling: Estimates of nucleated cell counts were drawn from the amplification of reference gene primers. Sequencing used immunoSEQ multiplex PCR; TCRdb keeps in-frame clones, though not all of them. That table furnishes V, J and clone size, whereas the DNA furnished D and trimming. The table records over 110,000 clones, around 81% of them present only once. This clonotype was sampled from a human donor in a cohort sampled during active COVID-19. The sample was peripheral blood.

The CDR3 is CASSLGGAGTGHNSPLHF. The DNA for the CDR3 is TGTGCCAGCAGCTTGGGAGGCGCCGGGACTGGTCATAATTCACCCCTCCACTTT. This rearrangement joins TRBV5-5 to TRBJ1-6; perhaps TRBD1 as D (5 bases). This CDR3 has 18 amino acids. Trimming left V 0 bases short and J 5 bases short, with 18 bases between. Germline V CDR1 and CDR2: SGHKS, YYEKEE (reference sequence).